This TCR beta chain is drawn from a study of OX40 agonist ivuxolimab in advanced cancers. Germline CDR1 SGHVS, CDR2 FQNEAQ. V was shortened by 5 bases and J by 0 bases, with 8 bases between the two germline ends. There are 14 residues in the CDR3. This clone has only a few counts. Sequencing used immunoSEQ multiplex PCR; TCRdb keeps in-frame clones, though not all of them. Of about 35,000 clones detected, about 90% appear once; the ten largest clones hold 30% to 40%. This specimen consisted of CD4+ or CD8+ T cells sorted from blood, obtained in a trial of the OX40 agonist ivuxolimab. V gene TRBV7-8 combines with J gene TRBJ1-5; D is ambiguous. The sequence derives from an adult with an advanced solid tumor such as melanoma, head and neck, liver or kidney cancer. In nucleotides, the CDR3 is TGTGCCAGCAGCGTAAGCTATAGCAATCAGCCCCAGCATTTT. As protein: CASSVSYSNQPQHF.